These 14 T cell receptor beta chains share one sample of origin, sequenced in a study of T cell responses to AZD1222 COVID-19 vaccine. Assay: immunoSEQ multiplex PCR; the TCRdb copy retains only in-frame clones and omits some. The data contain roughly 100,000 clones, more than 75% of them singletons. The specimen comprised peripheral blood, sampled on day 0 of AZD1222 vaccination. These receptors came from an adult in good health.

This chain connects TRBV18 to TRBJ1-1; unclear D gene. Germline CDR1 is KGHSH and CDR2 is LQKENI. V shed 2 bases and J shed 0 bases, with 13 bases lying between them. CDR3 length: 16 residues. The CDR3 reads CASSPKHSRLNTEAFF. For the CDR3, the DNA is TGTGCCAGCTCACCAAAGCATTCCCGGCTGAACACTGAAGCTTTCTTT.

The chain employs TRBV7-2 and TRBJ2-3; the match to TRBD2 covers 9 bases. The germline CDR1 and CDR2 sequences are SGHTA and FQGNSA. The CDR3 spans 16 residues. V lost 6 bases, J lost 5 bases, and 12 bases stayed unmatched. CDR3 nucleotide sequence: TGTGCCAGCAGGCGTCGGGGCGGGGGGGCAGTAGATACGCAGTATTTT. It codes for CASRRRGGGAVDTQYF.

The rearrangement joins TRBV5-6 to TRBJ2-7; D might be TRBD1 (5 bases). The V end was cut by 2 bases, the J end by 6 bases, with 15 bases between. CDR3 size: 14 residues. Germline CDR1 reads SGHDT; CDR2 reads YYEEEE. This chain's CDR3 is CASSLLTDTSEQYF. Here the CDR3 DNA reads TGTGCCAGCAGCTTACTGACAGATACAAGCGAGCAGTACTTC.

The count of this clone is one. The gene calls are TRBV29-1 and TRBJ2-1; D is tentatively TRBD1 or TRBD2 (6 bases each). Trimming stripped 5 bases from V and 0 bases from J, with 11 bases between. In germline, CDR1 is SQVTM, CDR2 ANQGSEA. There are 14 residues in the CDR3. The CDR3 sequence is CSVRGQGSYNEQFF. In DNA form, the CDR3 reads TGCAGCGTTCGGGGGCAGGGCTCCTACAATGAGCAGTTCTTC.

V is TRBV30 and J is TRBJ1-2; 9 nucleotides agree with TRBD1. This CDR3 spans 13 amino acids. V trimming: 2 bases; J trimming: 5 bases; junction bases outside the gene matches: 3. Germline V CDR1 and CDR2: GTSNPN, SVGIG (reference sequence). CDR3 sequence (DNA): TGTGCCTGGAGTCCCGGGACAGGGTATGGCTACACCTTC. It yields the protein CAWSPGTGYGYTF.

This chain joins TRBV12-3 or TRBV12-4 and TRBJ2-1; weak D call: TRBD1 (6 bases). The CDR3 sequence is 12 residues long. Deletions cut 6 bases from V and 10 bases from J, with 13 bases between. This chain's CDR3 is CASSYSGTEQFF. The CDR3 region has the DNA TGTGCCAGCAGCTACTCCGGGACAGAGCAGTTCTTC.

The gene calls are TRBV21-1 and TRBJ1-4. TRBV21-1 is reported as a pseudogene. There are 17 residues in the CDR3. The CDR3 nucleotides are TGTGCCAGCAGCAAAGTCCCGGACGGAGAAACAAATGAAAAACTGTTTTTT. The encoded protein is CASSKVPDGETNEKLFF.

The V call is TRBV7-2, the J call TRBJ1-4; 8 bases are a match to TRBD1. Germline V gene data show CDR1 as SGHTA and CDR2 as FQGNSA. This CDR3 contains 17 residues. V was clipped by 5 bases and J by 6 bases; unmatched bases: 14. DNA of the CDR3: TGTGCCAGCAGCCATTTAGGCAGGGGGCGTTTGGATGAAAAACTGTTTTTT. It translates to CASSHLGRGRLDEKLFF.

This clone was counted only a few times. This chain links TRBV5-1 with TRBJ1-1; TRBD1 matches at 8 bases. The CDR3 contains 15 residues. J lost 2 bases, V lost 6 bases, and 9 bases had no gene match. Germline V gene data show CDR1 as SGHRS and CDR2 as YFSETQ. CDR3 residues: CASTEQGATNTEAFF. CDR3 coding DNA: TGCGCCAGCACAGAGCAGGGGGCAACAAACACTGAAGCTTTCTTT.

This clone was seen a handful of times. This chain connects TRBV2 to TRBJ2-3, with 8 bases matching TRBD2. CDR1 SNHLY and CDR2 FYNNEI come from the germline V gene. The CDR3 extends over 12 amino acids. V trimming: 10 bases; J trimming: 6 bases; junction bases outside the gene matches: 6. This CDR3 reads CATSGSPDTQYF. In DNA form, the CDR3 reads TGTGCCACCAGCGGGAGCCCTGATACGCAGTATTTT. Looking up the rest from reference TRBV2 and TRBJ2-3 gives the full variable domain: EPEVTQTPSHQVTQMGQEVILRCVPISNHLYFYWYRQILGQKVEFLVSFYNNEISEKSEIFDDQFSVERPDGSNFTLKIRSTKLEDSAMYFCATSGSPDTQYFGPGTRLTVL.

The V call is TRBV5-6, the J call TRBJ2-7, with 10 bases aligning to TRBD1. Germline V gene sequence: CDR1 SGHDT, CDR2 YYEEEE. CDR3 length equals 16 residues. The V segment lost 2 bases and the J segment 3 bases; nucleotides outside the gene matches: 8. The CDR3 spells CASSLPGQGKDYEQYF. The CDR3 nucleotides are TGTGCCAGCAGCTTACCGGGACAGGGGAAAGACTACGAGCAGTACTTC.

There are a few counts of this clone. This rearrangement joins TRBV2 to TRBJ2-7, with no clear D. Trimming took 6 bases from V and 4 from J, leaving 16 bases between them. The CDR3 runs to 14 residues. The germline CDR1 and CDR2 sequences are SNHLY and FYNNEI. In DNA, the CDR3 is TGTGCCAGCAGCGACCAGCAGACCCAATACGAGCAGTACTTC. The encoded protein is CASSDQQTQYEQYF.

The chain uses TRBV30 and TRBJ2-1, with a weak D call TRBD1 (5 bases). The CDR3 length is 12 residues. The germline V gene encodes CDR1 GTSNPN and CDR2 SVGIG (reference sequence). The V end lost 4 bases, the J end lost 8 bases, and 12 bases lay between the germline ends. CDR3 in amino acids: CAWTPGSDEQFF. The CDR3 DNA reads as TGTGCCTGGACCCCAGGGTCGGATGAGCAGTTCTTC.

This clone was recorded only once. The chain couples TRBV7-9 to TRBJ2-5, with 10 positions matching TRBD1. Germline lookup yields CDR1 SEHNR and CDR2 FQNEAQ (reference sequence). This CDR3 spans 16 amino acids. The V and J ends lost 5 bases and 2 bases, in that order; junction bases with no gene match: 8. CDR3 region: CASSHRDRGHQETQYF. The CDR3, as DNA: TGTGCCAGCAGCCACCGGGACAGGGGCCATCAAGAGACCCAGTACTTC.